The T cell receptor beta chain described here comes from a study of OX40 agonist ivuxolimab in advanced cancers. Study observations and caveats: Normalized T-cell clonal expansion was also low in some nonresponders.

This clone was seen once. Its antigen is currently unknown. Assay: immunoSEQ multiplex PCR; the TCRdb copy retains only in-frame clones and omits some. The table records 75,000 to 100,000 clones, approximately 91% of them present only once. This TCR was recovered from an adult with an advanced solid tumor such as melanoma, head and neck, liver or kidney cancer. The source material was CD4+ or CD8+ T cells sorted from blood, sampled in a trial of the OX40 agonist ivuxolimab.

CDR3 in amino acids: CASSQDSVGQGVYEQYF. The CDR3 bases are TGTGCCAGCAGCCAAGATAGTGTCGGACAGGGGGTCTACGAGCAGTACTTC. The chain links TRBV14 to TRBJ2-7; TRBD1 matches at 10 bases. V gave up 0 bases and J gave up 3 bases; unmatched junction bases: 8. CDR1 and CDR2 from the germline V gene are SGHDN and FVKESK. CDR3 length: 17 amino acids.